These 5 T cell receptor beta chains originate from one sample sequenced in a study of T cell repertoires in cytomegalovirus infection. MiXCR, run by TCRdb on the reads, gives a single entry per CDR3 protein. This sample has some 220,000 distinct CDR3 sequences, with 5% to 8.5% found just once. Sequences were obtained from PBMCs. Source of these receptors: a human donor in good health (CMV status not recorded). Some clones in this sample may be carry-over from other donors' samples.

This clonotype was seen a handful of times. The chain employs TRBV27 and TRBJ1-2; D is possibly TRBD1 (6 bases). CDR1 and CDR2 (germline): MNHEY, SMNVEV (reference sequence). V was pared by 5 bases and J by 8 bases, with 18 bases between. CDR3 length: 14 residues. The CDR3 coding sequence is TGTGCCAGCAGTCCCGTCTGGGGGGGGCAGGGCTACACCTTC. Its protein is CASSPVWGGQGYTF.

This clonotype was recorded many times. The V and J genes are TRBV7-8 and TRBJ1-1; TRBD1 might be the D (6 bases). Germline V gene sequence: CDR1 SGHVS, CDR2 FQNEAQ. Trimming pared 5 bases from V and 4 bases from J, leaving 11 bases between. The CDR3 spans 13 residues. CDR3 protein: CASSAGVSTEAFF. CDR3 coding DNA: TGTGCCAGCAGCGCAGGGGTTAGCACTGAAGCTTTCTTT.

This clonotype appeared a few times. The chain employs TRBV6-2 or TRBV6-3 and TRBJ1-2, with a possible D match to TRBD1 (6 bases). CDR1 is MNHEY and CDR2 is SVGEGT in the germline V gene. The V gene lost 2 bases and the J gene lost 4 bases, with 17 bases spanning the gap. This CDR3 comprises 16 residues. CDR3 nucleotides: TGTGCCAGCAGTTACCCCACCTCGACAGGATTCTATGGCTACACCTTC. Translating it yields CASSYPTSTGFYGYTF.

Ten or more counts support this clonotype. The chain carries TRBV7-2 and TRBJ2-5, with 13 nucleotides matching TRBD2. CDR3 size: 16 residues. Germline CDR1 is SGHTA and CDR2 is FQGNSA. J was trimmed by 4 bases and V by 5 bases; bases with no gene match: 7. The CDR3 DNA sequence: TGTGCCAGCAGCCGAAGACTAGCGGGGGGAGGAGAGACCCAGTACTTC. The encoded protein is CASSRRLAGGGETQYF. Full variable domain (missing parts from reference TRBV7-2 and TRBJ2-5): GAGVSQSPSNKVTEKGKDVELRCDPISGHTALYWYRQSLGQGLEFLIYFQGNSAPDKSGLPSDRFSAERTGGSVSTLTIQRTQQEDSAVYLCASSRRLAGGGETQYFGPGTRLLVL.

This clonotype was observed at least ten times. CDR3 loop: CASSGRTGTANSPLHF. CDR3 sequence (DNA): TGTGCCAGCAGCGGAAGGACCGGGACCGCTAATTCACCCCTCCACTTT. The chain couples TRBV9 to TRBJ1-6; perhaps TRBD1 as D (5 bases). V lost 3 bases and J lost 6, with 16 bases in between. Looked up from germline, CDR1 is SGDLS and CDR2 is YYNGEE. There are 16 residues in the CDR3.